This T cell receptor (beta chain) was sequenced in a study of control samples from healthy donors and cancer patients. This CDR3 has 14 residues. Germline V gives CDR1 SGHAT, CDR2 FQNNGV. V gave up 1 base and J gave up 5 bases, with 12 bases separating them. This table comes from immunoSEQ multiplex PCR, and its TCRdb copy is limited to in-frame clones, with some not included. The sample yields around 110,000 clones, 85% to 90% seen once. Sequencing used PBMCs. The receptor comes from a woman between 50 and 59 years old with colorectal cancer. The gene calls are TRBV11-2 and TRBJ2-7, with D hard to call. CDR3: CASSLVELGHEQYF. Written as DNA, the CDR3 is TGTGCCAGCAGCTTAGTTGAATTGGGCCACGAGCAGTACTTC. Using reference TRBV11-2 and TRBJ2-7 for the parts outside the CDR3, the full variable domain is EAGVAQSPRYKIIEKRQSVAFWCNPISGHATLYWYQQILGQGPKLLIQFQNNGVVDDSQLPKDRFSAERLKGVDSTLKIQPAKLEDSAVYLCASSLVELGHEQYFGPGTRLTVT.